This TCR beta chain was captured by sequencing in a study of vaccination and CD4 T cells after COVID-19 (dated by TCRdb to between 2021 and 2024). Study-wide context: Convalescent patients had a positive SARS-CoV-2 result on nasal swab PCR, and of these patients, 8 or 9 had mild disease and one had severe disease. The cultures were stimulated with overlapping spike peptide pools from SARS-CoV-2 and from the common cold coronaviruses HCoV-NL63, HCoV-OC43 and HCoV-229E. The time from the second vaccine dose to post-vaccine blood sampling had a median of around 72 days and ranged from about 12 to 250 days. Post-COVID blood samples from convalescent patients were collected a median of about 110 days after diagnosis, with a range of roughly 30 to 170 days. Two doses of either the Pfizer-BioNTech BNT162b2 vaccine (n=8) or the Moderna mRNA-1273 vaccine (n=2) were administered to participants. In roughly eleven COVID-19 convalescent patients and 4 infection-naive healthy vaccine recipients, the spike-specific CD4+ TCR repertoire before mRNA vaccination was compared with the repertoire after mRNA vaccination. In the convalescent cohort there were six males and four females, among whom were two Hispanic individuals, seven Caucasians, two Asians and one multiracial person. In control cultures, a CEFX viral epitope pool was used as positive control, an HIV-1 Nef peptide pool was used as negative control, or no peptide was added. The full study reports these points: In convalescent patients, nearly all vaccine-specific clones (304 of 307) were found to be mono-reactive for SARS-CoV-2 spike rather than cross-reactive with common cold coronaviruses. The study included relatively few convalescent patients and did not analyze early timepoints after natural infection. Although the median number of SARS-CoV-2-reactive clonotypes went up from roughly 20 after infection to 38 after vaccination, the increase was not significant. Among convalescent patients, a median around 86% of the SARS-CoV-2-reactive clones seen after vaccination appeared only after vaccination, which suggests priming specific to the vaccine.

At the junction V is shortened by 10 bases and J by 0 bases, with 13 bases in between. CDR1 and CDR2 are drawn from the germline V gene: MNHNS, SASEGT. Including cysteine and phenylalanine, the CDR3 has 13 amino acids. Left in the record is the CDR3 DNA by itself, 39 bases read in frame from the first base. The sample's treatment or condition label is to be understood as: roughly 10-day PBMC culture with coronavirus spike peptide pools or control peptides (ViraFEST assay). The ViraFEST assay was used in the study, in which antigen-specific T cells were expanded with peptide pools and expanded clonotypes were subsequently identified by TCR sequencing. The convalescent patients' positive SARS-CoV-2 PCR tests were from March to December 2020, which was before the Alpha, Beta and Delta variants emerged in the United States. PBMCs were cultured at about 2 million per well in IMDM supplemented with 5% human AB serum and about 9.5 IU/ml IL-2, with roughly 10 ug/ml peptide pools added. On days 3 and 7, half of the culture medium was replaced with fresh IL-2-containing medium. After around 11 days of culture, CD4+ T cells were isolated by negative selection using the EasySep CD4+ T cell isolation kit. Ficoll-Paque Plus gradient centrifugation was used to isolate PBMCs from whole blood, and the isolated PBMCs were then either used fresh or cryopreserved at -140C. Culture conditions were generally each tested in triplicate wells.

In regard to this clonotype: Its recognized antigen is unknown. Per-base qualities were not stored, and no clone one base away is much larger.

The library was produced with PCR. At the Johns Hopkins FTIC core, DNA from the cultured CD4+ T cells underwent TCR sequencing with the Oncomine TCR Beta short-read assay. The QIAamp micro DNA kit was used to extract genomic DNA from the cultured CD4+ T cells. The Oncomine TCR Beta libraries from cultured CD4+ T cells were pooled using unique dual indexes and then sequenced on an Illumina iSeq 100. Under the source paper's analysis protocol: Non-productive sequences were removed, and CDR3s not starting with C, not ending with F or W, or shorter than 7 amino acids were discarded. Antigen-specific clonotypes were identified using the MANAFEST web application through comparison of peptide-stimulated wells with reference and other culture wells. To be called positive, a clone needed an FDR below 0.05, an odds ratio above 5, and a productive frequency above 0.1% in at least two of three replicate wells. A clonotype was classed as cross-reactive if the clonotype showed significant expansion both in SARS-CoV-2 spike wells and in at least one common cold coronavirus spike condition. CDR3 homology was assessed with Levenshtein distances (stringdist) and unrooted phylogenetic trees (ape) in R version 3.6.1. TCRdb redid the processing of the public reads, applying fastp at Q25 and MiXCR, and retained in-frame beta chains. Every entry covers one CDR3 protein and lists the most common genes and DNA from its rows. The V and J calls shown here were made by TCRdb, not taken from the authors' results. The sample table shows 14,000 or so distinct CDR3 sequences, and about 30% are seen once. The ten biggest clones cover around 20% of the sample.

This TCR came from a human donor with COVID-19. Sequenced material: cultured CD4+ T cells from blood. The V gene is TRBV6-1 and the J gene is TRBJ2-7; no D gene call is confident. The DNA sequence is as follows: TGTGCCACCCGGACCATCGCCTCCTACGAGCAGTACTTC. Translation gives CATRTIASYEQYF.